The T cell receptor (beta chain) described here comes from a study of blood T cells in healthy people across ages (dated by TCRdb to 2013 to 2016). Broadly, across the study: Template switching captured roughly one uniquely barcoded TCR beta cDNA molecule per two T cells in model experiments. For two donors (one aged 18 to 30 and one aged 80 or older), the study analyzed two additional independent replicas of 1 million unique cDNA reads from the same blood draw. To avoid experimental bias, donors of different ages were distributed randomly across sequencing lanes. The donors were divided into four age groups: young (average approximately 17 years), middle-aged (about 40), aged (approximately 59) and long-lived (about 84). The study measured age-related changes in TCR beta repertoire diversity using deep sequencing normalized with unique cDNA molecular identifiers. What the research found in general, with its limitations: Total diversity estimates from one million sequenced T cells were considered lower bounds and underestimates. There was a strong correlation between observed TCR beta diversity and the percentage of naive T cells measured by flow cytometry. Compared with the aged group, the long-lived group had more naive CD4+ T cells, fewer expanded clones and increased TCR diversity, suggesting age selection. Donor CMV infection status was unknown, potentially confounding age-related changes in expanded clonotypes. Observed TCR beta diversity per million T cells fell roughly linearly with age, and a significant reduction was already apparent by age roughly 40. Bulk unsorted PBMC profiling prevented conclusive comparison of naive and antigen-experienced compartments.

The library relied on 5' RACE. The data were produced on an Illumina HiSeq 2500. A second about 7 to 11 cycle PCR used a sample-barcoded 5' primer and a J-beta primer mix. A template-switch 5' adaptor carrying 12 random nucleotides introduced a unique molecular identifier onto each TCR beta cDNA molecule. Each sample yielded at least 2.5 million CDR3-containing paired-end reads. First-strand cDNA was synthesized from all RNA with the Mint cDNA synthesis kit, primed by a TRBC-specific oligonucleotide. Following uracil-DNA glycosylase treatment, a first 18-cycle PCR with universal primers M1SS and BC2_uni_R was performed on all cDNA. As for the original processing: Normalization of each sample was performed by random selection of 1 million high-quality reads, each carrying a distinct molecular identifier. Instead of being binned into consensus sequences, reads that shared molecular identifiers were thrown out. MiTCR, with a Q25 quality threshold and the strictest error-elimination algorithm, was used for CDR3 identification, clonotype clustering and error correction. A nonparametric unseen species model with Euler transformation was used to estimate a lower bound on total TCR beta diversity. TCRdb reworked the public reads: Q25 trimming with fastp, MiXCR clone assembly, productive beta chains retained. Each entry merges the rows of one CDR3 protein and shows their most common DNA and genes. The V and J calls shown here were made by TCRdb, not taken from the authors' results. The sample profile shows over 950,000 distinct CDR3 sequences; more than 30% of them were found once. The ten largest clones take up around 13% of the sample.

The roughly 39 donors, aged about 6 to 100 years, were systemically healthy Caucasian individuals from Russia. Around 10 milliliters of peripheral blood were collected from each donor into EDTA-treated Vacutainer tubes. Ficoll-Paque density-gradient centrifugation was used to isolate PBMCs, with at least 6.5 million per sample. Trizol reagent was used to extract total RNA from PBMCs, with at least 5 micrograms per sample. Naive CD45RAhigh/CD27high T cell percentages were measured by flow cytometry on a PBMC aliquot from every donor. Worth noting for this clonotype: What antigen it recognizes has not been identified. No base qualities exist here, and no much larger clone lies one base off it.

Deletion took 8 bases off V and 0 bases off J, with a span of 9 bases between the germline ends. The CDR3 has 13 amino acids, counting the end cysteine and phenylalanine. Only the CDR3 portion is preserved as DNA: 39 bases, with reading frame beginning at the first base. The germline V gene (reference sequence) provides CDR1 MNHNY and CDR2 SVGAGI. The chain couples TRBV6-6 to TRBJ2-3, with a tentative D gene TRBD1 over 6 matching bases. The sample consisted of blood. The sequence was collected from a man between 18 and 29 years old in good health. The CDR3 region has the sequence CASVGQSTDTQYF. The base sequence is TGTGCCAGCGTAGGACAGAGCACAGATACGCAGTATTTT.